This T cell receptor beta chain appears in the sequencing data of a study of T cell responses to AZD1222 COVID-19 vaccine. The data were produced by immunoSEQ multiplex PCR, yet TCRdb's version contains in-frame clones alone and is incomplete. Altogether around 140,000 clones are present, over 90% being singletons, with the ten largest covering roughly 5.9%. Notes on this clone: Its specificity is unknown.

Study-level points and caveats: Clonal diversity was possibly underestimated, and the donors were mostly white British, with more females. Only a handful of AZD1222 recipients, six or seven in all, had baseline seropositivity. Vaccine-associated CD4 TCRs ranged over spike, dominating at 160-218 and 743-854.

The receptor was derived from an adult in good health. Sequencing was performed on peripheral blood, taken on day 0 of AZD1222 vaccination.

CDR3 protein: CASSFSGPIYEQYF. Written as DNA, the CDR3 is TGTGCCAGCAGTTTTAGTGGTCCGATCTACGAGCAGTACTTC. This chain links TRBV27 with TRBJ2-7; no clear D. The V gene's germline CDR1 is MNHEY and CDR2 SMNVEV (reference sequence). The CDR3 has 14 residues. The V end lost 3 bases, the J end lost 3 bases, and 12 bases lay between the germline ends.